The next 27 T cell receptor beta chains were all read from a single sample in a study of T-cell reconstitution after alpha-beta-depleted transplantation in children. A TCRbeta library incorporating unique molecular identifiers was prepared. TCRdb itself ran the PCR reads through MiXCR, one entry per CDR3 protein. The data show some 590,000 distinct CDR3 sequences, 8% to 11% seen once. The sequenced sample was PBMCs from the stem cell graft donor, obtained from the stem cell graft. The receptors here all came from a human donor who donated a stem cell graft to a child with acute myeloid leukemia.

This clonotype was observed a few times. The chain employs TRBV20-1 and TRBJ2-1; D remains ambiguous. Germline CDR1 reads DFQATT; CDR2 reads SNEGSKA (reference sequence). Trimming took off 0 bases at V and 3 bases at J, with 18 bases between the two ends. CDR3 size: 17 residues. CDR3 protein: CSARDLAPMGYYNEQFF. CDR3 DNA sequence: TGCAGTGCTAGAGATTTGGCTCCAATGGGGTACTACAATGAGCAGTTCTTC.

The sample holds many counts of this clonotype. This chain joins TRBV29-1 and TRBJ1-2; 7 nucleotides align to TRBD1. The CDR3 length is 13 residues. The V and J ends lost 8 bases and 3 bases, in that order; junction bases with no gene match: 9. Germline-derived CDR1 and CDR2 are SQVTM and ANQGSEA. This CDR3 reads CSSGPGGDYGYTF. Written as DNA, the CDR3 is TGCAGCTCCGGCCCAGGGGGTGACTATGGCTACACCTTC.

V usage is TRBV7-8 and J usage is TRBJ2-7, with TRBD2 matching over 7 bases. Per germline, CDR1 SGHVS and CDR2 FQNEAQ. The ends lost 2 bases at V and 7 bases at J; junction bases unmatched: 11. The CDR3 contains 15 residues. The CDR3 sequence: CASSLFVGGPGEQYF. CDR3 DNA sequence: TGTGCCAGCAGCTTATTCGTGGGAGGGCCGGGAGAGCAGTACTTC.

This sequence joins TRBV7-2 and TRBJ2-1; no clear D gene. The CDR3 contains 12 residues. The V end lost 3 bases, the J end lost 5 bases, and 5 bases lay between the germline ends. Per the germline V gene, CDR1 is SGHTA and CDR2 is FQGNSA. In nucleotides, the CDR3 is TGTGCCAGCAGCTTCTTAAACAATGAGCAGTTCTTC. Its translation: CASSFLNNEQFF.

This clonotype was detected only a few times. As DNA, the CDR3 is TGCAGCGTTGAAGAGGCGGGGGGCCATGGCTACACCTTC. This gives the protein CSVEEAGGHGYTF. The chain links TRBV29-1 to TRBJ1-2; D possibly corresponds to TRBD1 (6 bases). Trimming took off 0 bases at V and 6 bases at J, with 11 bases between the two ends. Germline CDR1 is SQVTM and CDR2 is ANQGSEA. This CDR3 is 13 amino acids long.

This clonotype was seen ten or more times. The CDR3 spells CASSMTSGGYNEQFF. CDR3 in DNA: TGCGCCAGCAGCATGACTAGCGGGGGCTACAATGAGCAGTTCTTC. The rearrangement joins TRBV5-1 to TRBJ2-1, with TRBD2 identical over 12 bases. This CDR3 is built from 15 residues. Per the germline V gene, CDR1 is SGHRS and CDR2 is YFSETQ. The V gene end was trimmed by 4 bases and the J gene end by 3 bases; junction bases not matched to a gene: 2.

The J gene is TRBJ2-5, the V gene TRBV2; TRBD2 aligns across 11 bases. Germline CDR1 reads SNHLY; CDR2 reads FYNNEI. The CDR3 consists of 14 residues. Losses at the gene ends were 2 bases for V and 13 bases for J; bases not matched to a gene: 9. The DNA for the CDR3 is TGTGCCAGCAGTGAATGGACTAGCGGGCTGCGATTGTACTTC. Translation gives CASSEWTSGLRLYF.

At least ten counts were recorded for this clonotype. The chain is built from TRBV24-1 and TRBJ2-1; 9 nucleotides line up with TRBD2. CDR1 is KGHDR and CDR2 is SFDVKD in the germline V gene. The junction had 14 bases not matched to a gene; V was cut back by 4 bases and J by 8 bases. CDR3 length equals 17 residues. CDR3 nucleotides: TGTGCCACCAGTGACCCCATTGGCGGGAGGGCCAGTTATGAGCAGTTCTTC. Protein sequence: CATSDPIGGRASYEQFF.

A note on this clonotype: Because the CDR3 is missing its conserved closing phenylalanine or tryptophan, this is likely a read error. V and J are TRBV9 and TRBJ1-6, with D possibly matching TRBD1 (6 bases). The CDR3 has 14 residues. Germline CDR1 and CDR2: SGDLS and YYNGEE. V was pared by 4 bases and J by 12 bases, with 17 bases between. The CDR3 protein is CASSPGTNSRPLHS. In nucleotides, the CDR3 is TGTGCCAGCAGCCCTGGGACAAACTCTCGACCCCTCCACTCT.

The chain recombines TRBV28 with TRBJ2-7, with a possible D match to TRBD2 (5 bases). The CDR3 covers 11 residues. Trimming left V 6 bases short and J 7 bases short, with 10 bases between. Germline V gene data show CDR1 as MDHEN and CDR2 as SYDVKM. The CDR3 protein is CASRGEREQYF. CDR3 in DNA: TGTGCCAGCAGGGGAGAAAGGGAGCAGTACTTC.

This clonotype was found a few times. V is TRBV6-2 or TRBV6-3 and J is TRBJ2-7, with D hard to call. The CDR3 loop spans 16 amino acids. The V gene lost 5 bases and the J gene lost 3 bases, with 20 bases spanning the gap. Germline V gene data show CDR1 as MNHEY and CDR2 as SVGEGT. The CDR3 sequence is CASSRPRTVGSYEQYF. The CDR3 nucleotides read TGTGCCAGCAGTAGGCCCCGGACGGTTGGAAGCTACGAGCAGTACTTC.

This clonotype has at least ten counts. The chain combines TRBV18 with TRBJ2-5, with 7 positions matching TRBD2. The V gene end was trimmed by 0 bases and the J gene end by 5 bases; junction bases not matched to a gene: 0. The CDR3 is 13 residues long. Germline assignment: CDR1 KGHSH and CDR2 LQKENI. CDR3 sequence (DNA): TGTGCCAGCTCACCACCCGGGGGGGAGACCCAGTACTTC. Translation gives CASSPPGGETQYF.

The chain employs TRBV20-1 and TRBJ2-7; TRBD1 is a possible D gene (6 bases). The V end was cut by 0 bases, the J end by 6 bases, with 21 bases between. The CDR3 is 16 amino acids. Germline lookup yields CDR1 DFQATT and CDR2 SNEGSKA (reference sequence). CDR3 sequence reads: CSARDTARGEGSEQYF. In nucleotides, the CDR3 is TGCAGTGCTAGAGATACGGCCAGGGGTGAGGGTAGCGAGCAGTACTTC.

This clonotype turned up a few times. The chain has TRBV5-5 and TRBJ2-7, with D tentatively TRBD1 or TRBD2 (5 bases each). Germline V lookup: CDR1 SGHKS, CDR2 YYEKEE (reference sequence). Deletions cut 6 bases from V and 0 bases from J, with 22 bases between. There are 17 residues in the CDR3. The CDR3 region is CASNPSGARGSSYEQYF. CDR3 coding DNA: TGTGCCAGCAACCCTTCGGGCGCCCGGGGCAGCTCCTACGAGCAGTACTTC. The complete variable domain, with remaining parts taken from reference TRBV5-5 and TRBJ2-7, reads DAGVTQSPTHLIKTRGQQVTLRCSPISGHKSVSWYQQVLGQGPQFIFQYYEKEERGRGNFPDRFSARQFPNYSSELNVNALLLGDSALYLCASNPSGARGSSYEQYFGPGTRLTVT.

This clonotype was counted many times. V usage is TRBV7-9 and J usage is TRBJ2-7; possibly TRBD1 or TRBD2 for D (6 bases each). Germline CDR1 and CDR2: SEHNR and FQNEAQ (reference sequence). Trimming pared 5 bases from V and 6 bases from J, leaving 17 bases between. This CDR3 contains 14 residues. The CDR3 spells CASSQGGLVLEQYF. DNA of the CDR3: TGTGCCAGCAGCCAAGGGGGGTTAGTGCTCGAGCAGTACTTC.

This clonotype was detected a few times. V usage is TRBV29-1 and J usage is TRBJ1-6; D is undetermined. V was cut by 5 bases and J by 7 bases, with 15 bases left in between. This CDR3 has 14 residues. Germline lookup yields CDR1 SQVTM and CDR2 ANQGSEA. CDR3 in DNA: TGCAGCGTTACCTTTGGGCAGACAAATTCACCCCTCCACTTT. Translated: CSVTFGQTNSPLHF.

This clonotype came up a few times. Here the CDR3 reads CASRPPGDSNQPQHF. In DNA form, the CDR3 reads TGTGCCAGCAGACCGCCGGGGGATAGCAATCAGCCCCAGCATTTT. The rearrangement uses TRBV12-3 or TRBV12-4 and TRBJ1-5; TRBD1 is a possible D gene (5 bases). The ends were cut back, 6 bases at V and 0 bases at J, with 12 bases in the middle. This CDR3 has 15 residues.

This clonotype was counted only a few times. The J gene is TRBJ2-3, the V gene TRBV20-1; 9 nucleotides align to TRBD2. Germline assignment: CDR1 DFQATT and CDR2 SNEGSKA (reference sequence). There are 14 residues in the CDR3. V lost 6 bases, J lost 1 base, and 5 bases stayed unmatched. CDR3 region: CSAGRTSGTDTQYF. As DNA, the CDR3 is TGCAGTGCCGGCAGGACTAGCGGCACAGATACGCAGTATTTT.

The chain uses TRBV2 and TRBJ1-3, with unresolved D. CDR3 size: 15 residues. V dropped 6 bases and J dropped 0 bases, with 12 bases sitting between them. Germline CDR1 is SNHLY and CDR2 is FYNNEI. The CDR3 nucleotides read TGTGCCAGCAGGTTTAGTGCACCCTCTGGAAACACCATATATTTT. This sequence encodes CASRFSAPSGNTIYF.

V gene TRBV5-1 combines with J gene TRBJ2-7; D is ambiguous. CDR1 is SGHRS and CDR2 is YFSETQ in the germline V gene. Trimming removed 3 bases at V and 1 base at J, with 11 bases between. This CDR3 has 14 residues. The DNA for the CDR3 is TGCGCCAGCAGCTCCCCAGACATTTCCTACGAGCAGTACTTC. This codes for CASSSPDISYEQYF.

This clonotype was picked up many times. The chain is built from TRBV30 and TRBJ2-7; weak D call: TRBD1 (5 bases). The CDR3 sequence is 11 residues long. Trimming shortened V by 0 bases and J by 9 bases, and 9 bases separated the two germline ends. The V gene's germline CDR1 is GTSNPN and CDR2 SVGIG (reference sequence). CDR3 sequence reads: CAWSVQEGQYF. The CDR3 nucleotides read TGTGCCTGGAGTGTACAGGAAGGGCAGTACTTC.

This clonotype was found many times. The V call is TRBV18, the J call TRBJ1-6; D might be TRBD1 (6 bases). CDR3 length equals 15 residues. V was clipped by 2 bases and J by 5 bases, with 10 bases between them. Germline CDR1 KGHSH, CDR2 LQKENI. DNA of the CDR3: TGTGCCAGCTCACCATCAGGGGCAAATAATTCACCCCTCCACTTT. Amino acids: CASSPSGANNSPLHF.

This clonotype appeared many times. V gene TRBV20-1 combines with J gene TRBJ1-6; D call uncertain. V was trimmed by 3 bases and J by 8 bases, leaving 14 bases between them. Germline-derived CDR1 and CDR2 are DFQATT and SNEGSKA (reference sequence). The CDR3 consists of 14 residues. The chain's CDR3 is CSARISVKDSPLHF. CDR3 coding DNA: TGCAGTGCTAGGATAAGTGTAAAGGATTCACCCCTCCACTTT.

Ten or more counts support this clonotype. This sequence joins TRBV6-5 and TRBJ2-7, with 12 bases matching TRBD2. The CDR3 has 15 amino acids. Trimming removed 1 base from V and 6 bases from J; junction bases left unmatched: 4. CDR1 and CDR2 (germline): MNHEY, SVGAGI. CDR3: CASSYFPTSGSEQYF. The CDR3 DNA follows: TGTGCCAGCAGTTACTTTCCGACTAGCGGGAGCGAGCAGTACTTC.

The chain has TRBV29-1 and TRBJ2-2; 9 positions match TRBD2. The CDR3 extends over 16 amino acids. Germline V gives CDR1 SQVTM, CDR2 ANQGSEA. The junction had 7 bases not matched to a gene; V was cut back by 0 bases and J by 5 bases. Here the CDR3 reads CSVEDPIAGVTGELFF. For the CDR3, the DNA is TGCAGCGTTGAAGATCCAATAGCGGGAGTAACCGGGGAGCTGTTTTTT.

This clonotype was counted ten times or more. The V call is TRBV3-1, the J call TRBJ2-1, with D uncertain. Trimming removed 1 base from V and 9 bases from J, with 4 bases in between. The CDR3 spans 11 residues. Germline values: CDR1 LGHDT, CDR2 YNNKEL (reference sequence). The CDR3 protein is CASSQAAEQFF. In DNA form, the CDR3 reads TGTGCCAGCAGCCAAGCAGCTGAGCAGTTCTTC.

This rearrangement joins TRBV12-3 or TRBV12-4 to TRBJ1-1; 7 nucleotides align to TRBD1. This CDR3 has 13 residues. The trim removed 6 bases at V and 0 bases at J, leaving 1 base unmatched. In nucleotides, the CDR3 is TGTGCCAGCAGGACAGGGATGAACACTGAAGCTTTCTTT. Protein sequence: CASRTGMNTEAFF.